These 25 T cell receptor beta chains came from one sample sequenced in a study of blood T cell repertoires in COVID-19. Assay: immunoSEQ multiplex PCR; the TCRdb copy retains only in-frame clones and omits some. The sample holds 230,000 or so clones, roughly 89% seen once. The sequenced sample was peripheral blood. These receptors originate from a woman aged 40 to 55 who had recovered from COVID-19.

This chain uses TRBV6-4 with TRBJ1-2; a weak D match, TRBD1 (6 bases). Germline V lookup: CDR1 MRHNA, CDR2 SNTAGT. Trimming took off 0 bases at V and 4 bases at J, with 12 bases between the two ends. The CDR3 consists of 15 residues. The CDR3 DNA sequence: TGTGCCAGCAGTGACTCTCCAGGGGTGCTCTATGGCTACACCTTC. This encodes CASSDSPGVLYGYTF.

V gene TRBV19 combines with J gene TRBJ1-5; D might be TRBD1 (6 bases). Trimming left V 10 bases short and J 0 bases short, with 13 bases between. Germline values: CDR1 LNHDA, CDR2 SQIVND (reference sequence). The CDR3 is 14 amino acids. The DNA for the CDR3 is TGTGCCACCTTGGACAGTTATAGCAATCAGCCCCAGCATTTT. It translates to CATLDSYSNQPQHF.

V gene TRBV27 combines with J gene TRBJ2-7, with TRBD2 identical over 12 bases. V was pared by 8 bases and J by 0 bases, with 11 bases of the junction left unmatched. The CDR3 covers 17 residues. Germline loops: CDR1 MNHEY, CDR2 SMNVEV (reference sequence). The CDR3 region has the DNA TGTGCCAGCGGGAGGGCTAGCGGGGGGGAGAGCTCCTACGAGCAGTACTTC. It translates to CASGRASGGESSYEQYF.

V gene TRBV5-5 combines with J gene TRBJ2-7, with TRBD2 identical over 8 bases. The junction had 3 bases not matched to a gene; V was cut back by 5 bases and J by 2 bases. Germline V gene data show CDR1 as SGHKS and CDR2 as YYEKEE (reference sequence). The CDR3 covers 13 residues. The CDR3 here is CASRVAGTYEQYF. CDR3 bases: TGTGCCAGCAGAGTAGCGGGGACCTACGAGCAGTACTTC. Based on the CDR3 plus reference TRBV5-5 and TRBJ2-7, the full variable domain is DAGVTQSPTHLIKTRGQQVTLRCSPISGHKSVSWYQQVLGQGPQFIFQYYEKEERGRGNFPDRFSARQFPNYSSELNVNALLLGDSALYLCASRVAGTYEQYFGPGTRLTVT.

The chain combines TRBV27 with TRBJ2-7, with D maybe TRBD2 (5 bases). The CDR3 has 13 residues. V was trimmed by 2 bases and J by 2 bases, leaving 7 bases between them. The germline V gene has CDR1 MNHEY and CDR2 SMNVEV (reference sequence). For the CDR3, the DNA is TGTGCCAGCAGTTTAACACTAGCCTACGAGCAGTACTTC. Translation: CASSLTLAYEQYF.

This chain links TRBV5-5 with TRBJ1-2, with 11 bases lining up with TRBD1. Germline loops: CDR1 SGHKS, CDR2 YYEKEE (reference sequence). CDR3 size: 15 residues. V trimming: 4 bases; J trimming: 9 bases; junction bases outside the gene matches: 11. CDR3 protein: CASSITGTGGFSYTF. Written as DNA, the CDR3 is TGTGCCAGCAGCATAACCGGGACAGGGGGATTTAGCTACACCTTC.

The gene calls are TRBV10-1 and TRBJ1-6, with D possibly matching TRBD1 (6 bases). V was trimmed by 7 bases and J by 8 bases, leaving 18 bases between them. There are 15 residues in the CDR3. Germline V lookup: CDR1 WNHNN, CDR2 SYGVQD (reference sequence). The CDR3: CASILYRVFYSPLHF. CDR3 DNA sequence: TGCGCCAGCATCCTCTACAGGGTTTTTTATTCACCCCTCCACTTT.

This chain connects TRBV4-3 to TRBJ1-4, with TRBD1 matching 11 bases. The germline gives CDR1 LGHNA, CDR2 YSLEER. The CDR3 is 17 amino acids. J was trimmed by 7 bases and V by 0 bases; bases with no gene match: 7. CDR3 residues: CASSQDAGQGVGEKLFF. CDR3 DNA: TGCGCCAGCAGCCAAGATGCGGGACAGGGGGTGGGTGAAAAACTGTTTTTT.

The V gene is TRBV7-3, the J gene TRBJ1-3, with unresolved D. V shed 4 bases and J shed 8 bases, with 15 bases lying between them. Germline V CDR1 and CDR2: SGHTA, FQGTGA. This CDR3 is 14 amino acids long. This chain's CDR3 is CASSSGLSGDTIYF. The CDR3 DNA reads TGTGCCAGCAGCTCCGGACTATCGGGTGACACCATATATTTT. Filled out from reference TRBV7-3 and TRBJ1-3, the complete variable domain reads GAGVSQTPSNKVTEKGKYVELRCDPISGHTALYWYRQSLGQGPEFLIYFQGTGAADDSGLPNDRFFAVRPEGSVSTLKIQRTERGDSAVYLCASSSGLSGDTIYFGEGSWLTVV.

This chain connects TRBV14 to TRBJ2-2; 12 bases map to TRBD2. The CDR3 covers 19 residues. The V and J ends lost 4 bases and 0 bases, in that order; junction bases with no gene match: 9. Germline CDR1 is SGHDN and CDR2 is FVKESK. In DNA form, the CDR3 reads TGTGCCAGCAGCCCCCACTTCGGACTAGCGGGATCGAACACCGGGGAGCTGTTTTTT. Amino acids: CASSPHFGLAGSNTGELFF.

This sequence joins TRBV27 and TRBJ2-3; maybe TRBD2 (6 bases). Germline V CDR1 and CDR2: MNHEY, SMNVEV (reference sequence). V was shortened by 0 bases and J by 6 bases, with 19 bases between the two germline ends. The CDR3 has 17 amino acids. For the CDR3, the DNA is TGTGCCAGCAGTTTATCCCTCGTGATCGGGGGTGGTGATACGCAGTATTTT. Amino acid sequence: CASSLSLVIGGGDTQYF.

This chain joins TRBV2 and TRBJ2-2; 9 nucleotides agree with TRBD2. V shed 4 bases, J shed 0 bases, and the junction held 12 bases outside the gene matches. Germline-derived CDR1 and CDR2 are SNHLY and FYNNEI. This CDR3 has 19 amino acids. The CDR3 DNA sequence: TGTGCCAGCAGTGTAAGCGGGCCGAGCGGGGGGACGAACACCGGGGAGCTGTTTTTT. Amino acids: CASSVSGPSGGTNTGELFF.

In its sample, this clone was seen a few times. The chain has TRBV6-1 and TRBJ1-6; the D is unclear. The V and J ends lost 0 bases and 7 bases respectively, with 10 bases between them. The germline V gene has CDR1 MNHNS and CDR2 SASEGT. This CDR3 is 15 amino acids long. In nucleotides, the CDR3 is TGTGCCAGCAGTGAAGCGGAGGGAGTAAATTCACCCCTCCACTTT. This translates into CASSEAEGVNSPLHF.

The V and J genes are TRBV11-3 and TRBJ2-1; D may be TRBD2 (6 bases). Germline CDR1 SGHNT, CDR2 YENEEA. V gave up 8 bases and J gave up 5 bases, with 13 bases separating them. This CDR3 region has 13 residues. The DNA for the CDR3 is TGTGCCAGCGCCCCTAGCGAGAACAATGAGCAGTTCTTC. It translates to CASAPSENNEQFF.

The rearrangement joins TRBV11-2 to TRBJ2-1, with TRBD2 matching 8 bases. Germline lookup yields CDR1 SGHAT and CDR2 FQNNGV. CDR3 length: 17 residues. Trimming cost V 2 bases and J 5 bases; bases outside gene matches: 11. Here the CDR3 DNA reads TGTGCCAGCAGCTTATACCGGGGGGGGTACCCAAACAATGAGCAGTTCTTC. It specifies CASSLYRGGYPNNEQFF.

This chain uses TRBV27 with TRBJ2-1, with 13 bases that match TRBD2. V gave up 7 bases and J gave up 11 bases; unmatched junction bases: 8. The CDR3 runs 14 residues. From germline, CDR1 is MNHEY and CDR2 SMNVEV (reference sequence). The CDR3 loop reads CASNEGTSGTKQFF. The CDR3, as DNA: TGTGCCAGCAACGAAGGGACTAGCGGGACTAAGCAGTTCTTC.

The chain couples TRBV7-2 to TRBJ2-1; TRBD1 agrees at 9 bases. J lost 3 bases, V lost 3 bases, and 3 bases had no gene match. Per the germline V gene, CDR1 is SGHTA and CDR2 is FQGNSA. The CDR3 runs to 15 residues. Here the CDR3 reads CASSFVGQGYNEQFF. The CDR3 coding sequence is TGTGCCAGCAGCTTTGTGGGACAGGGCTACAATGAGCAGTTCTTC. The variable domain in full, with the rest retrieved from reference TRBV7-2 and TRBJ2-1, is GAGVSQSPSNKVTEKGKDVELRCDPISGHTALYWYRQSLGQGLEFLIYFQGNSAPDKSGLPSDRFSAERTGGSVSTLTIQRTQQEDSAVYLCASSFVGQGYNEQFFGPGTRLTVL.

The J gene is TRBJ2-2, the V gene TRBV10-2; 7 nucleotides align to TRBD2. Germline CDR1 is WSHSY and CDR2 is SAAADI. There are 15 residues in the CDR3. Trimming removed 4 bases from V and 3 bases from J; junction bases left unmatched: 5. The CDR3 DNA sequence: TGCGCCAGCAGTGCCAGCGGGGTATACACCGGGGAGCTGTTTTTT. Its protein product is CASSASGVYTGELFF.

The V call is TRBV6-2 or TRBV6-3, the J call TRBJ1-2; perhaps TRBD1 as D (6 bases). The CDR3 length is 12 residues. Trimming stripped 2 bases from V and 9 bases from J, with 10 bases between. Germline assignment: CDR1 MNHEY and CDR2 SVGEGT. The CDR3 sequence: CASSYGQLSYTF. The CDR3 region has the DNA TGTGCCAGCAGTTACGGACAGCTCAGCTACACCTTC.

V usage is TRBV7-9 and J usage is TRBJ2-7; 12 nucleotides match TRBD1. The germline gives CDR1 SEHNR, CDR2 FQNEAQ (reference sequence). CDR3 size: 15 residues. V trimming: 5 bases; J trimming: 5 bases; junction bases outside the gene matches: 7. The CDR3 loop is CASSRRDRGLDEQYF. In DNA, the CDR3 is TGTGCCAGCAGCCGCCGGGACAGGGGGCTTGACGAGCAGTACTTC.

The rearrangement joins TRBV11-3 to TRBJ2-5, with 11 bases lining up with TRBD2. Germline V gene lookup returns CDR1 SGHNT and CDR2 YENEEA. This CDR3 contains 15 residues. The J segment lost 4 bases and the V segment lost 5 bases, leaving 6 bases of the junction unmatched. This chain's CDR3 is CASSPGLAGGETQYF. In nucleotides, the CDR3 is TGTGCCAGCAGCCCCGGACTAGCGGGCGGAGAGACCCAGTACTTC.

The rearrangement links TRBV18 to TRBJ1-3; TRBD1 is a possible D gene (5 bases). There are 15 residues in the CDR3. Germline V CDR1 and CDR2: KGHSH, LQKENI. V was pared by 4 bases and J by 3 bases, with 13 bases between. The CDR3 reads CASSQTVLYGNTIYF. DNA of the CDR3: TGTGCCAGCTCACAGACAGTTCTATATGGAAACACCATATATTTT.

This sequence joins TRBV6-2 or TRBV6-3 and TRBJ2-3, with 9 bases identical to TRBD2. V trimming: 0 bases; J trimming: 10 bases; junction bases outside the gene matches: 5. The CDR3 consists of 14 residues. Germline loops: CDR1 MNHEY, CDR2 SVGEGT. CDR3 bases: TGTGCCAGCAGTTACTCTGGGACTAGCAACCCGCAGTATTTT. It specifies CASSYSGTSNPQYF.

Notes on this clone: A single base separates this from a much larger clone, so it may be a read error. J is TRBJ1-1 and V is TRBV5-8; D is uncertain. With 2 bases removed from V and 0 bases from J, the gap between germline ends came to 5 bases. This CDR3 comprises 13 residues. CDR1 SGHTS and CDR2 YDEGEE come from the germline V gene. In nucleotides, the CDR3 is TGTGCCAGCAGCTTTTCCATGAACACTGAAGCTTTCTTT. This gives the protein CASSFSMNTEAFF.

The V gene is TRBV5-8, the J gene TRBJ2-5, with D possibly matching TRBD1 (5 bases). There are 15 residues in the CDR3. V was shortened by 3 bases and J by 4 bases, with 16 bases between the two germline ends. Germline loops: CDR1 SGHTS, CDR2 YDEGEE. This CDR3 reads CASSSKAGYGETQYF. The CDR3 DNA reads TGTGCCAGCAGCTCGAAGGCAGGGTATGGAGAGACCCAGTACTTC.